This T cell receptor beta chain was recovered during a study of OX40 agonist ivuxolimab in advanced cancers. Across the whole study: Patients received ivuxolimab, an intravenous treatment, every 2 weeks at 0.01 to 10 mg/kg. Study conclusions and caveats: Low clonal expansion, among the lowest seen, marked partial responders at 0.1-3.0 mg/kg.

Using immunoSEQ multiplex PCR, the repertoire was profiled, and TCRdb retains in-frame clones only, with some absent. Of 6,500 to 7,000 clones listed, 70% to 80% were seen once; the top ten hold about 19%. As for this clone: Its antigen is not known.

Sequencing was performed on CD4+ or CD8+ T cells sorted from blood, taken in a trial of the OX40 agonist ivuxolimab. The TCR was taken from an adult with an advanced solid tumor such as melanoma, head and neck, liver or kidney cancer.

For the CDR3, the DNA is TGTGCCAGCAGTTCCAGCGGGGGTGGAGAGACCCAGTACTTC. This codes for CASSSSGGGETQYF. This sequence joins TRBV6-6 and TRBJ2-5; 8 bases align to TRBD2. Germline V CDR1 and CDR2: MNHNY, SVGAGI (reference sequence). The CDR3 consists of 14 residues. J lost 4 bases, V lost 4 bases, and 5 bases had no gene match.